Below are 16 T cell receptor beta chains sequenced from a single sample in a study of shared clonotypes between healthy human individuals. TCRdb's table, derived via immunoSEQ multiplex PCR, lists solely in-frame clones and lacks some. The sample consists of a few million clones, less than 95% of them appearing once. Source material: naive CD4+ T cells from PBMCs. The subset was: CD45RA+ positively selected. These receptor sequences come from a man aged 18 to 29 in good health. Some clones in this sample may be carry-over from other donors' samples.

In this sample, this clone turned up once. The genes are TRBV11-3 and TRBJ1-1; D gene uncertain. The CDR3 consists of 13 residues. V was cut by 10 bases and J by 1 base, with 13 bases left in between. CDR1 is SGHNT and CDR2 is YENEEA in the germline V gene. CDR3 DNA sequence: TGTGCCAACAAAAAAAGGGCGAACACTGAAGCTTTCTTT. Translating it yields CANKKRANTEAFF.

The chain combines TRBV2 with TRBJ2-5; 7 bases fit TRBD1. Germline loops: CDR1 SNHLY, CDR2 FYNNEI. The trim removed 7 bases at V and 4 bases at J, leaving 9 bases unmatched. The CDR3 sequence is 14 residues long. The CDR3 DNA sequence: TGTGCCAGCAAGTCCGGGACAGCCATAGAGACCCAGTACTTC. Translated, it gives CASKSGTAIETQYF.

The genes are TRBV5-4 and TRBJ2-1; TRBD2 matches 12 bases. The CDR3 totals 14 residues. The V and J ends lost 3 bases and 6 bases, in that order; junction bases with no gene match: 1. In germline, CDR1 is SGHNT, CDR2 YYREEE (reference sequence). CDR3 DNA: TGTGCCAGCAGCTGGACTAGCGGGACCAATGAGCAGTTCTTC. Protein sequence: CASSWTSGTNEQFF. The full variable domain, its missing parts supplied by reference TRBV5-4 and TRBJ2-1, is ETGVTQSPTHLIKTRGQQVTLRCSSQSGHNTVSWYQQALGQGPQFIFQYYREEENGRGNFPPRFSGLQFPNYSSELNVNALELDDSALYLCASSWTSGTNEQFFGPGTRLTVL.

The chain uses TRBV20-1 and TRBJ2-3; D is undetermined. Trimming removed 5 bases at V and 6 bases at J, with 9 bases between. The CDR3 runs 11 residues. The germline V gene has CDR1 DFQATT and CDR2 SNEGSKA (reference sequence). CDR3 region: CSASPPDTQYF. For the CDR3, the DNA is TGCAGTGCTTCCCCCCCGGATACGCAGTATTTT.

DNA of the CDR3: TGTGCCAGTAGTTTGAACCGCAATCAGCCCCAGCATTTT. It yields the protein CASSLNRNQPQHF. This chain joins TRBV19 and TRBJ1-5; no clear D gene. V lost 5 bases and J lost 2, with 7 bases in between. The CDR3 totals 13 residues. Germline V CDR1 and CDR2: LNHDA, SQIVND (reference sequence).

The CDR3 reads CASRPRGTGELFF. CDR3 nucleotide sequence: TGTGCCAGCAGACCCAGGGGTACCGGGGAGCTGTTTTTT. The V call is TRBV7-8, the J call TRBJ2-2; D perhaps matches TRBD1 (6 bases). The CDR3 covers 13 residues. Germline values: CDR1 SGHVS, CDR2 FQNEAQ. Trimming stripped 6 bases from V and 5 bases from J, with 10 bases between.

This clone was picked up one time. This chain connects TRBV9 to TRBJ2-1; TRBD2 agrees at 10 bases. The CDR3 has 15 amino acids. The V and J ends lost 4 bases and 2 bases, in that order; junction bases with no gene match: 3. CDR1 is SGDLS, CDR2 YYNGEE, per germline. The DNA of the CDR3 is TGTGCCAGCAGCCTCACTAGCGGGACCTACAATGAGCAGTTCTTC. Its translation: CASSLTSGTYNEQFF.

The CDR3, as DNA: TGTGCCAGCTCACCACTTCTCCGGGATACGCAGTATTTT. Translation gives CASSPLLRDTQYF. This chain connects TRBV18 to TRBJ2-3; D is unresolved. CDR3 length: 13 residues. Germline CDR1 reads KGHSH; CDR2 reads LQKENI. The germline V and J ends were trimmed by 1 base and 6 bases, with 8 bases remaining between them.

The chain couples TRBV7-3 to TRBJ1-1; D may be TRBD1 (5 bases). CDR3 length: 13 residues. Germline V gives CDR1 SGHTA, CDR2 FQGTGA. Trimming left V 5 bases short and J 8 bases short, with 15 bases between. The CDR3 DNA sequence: TGTGCCAGCAGCAGAGACGCCCGGGGGGAAGCTTTCTTT. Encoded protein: CASSRDARGEAFF.

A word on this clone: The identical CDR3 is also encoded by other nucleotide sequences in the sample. CDR3 DNA sequence: TGTGCCAGCACCACAGGCGCTGAAGCTTTCTTT. Translation gives CASTTGAEAFF. The V call is TRBV6-5, the J call TRBJ1-1; perhaps TRBD1 as D (5 bases). V dropped 7 bases and J dropped 6 bases, with 9 bases sitting between them. CDR1 and CDR2 (germline): MNHEY, SVGAGI. The CDR3 sequence is 11 residues long.

In nucleotides, the CDR3 is TGTGCCAGCAGTTCCAGGACAGGGAATCGCAATCAGCCCCAGCATTTT. It yields the protein CASSSRTGNRNQPQHF. The chain combines TRBV27 with TRBJ1-5, with 8 bases that match TRBD1. Trimming removed 4 bases from V and 2 bases from J; junction bases left unmatched: 7. The CDR3 consists of 16 residues. Germline values: CDR1 MNHEY, CDR2 SMNVEV (reference sequence).

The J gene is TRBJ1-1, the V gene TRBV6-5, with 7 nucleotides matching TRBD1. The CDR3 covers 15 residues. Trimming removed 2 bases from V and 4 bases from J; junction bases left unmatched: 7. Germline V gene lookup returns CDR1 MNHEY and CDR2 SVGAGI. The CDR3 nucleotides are TGTGCCAGCAGTTACAGGGGGCTTGAGGGCACTGAAGCTTTCTTT. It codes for CASSYRGLEGTEAFF.

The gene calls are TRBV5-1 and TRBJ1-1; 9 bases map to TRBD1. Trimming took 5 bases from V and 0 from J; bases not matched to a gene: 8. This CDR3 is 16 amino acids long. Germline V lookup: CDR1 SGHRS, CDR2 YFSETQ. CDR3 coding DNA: TGCGCCAGCAGGCCCGGGACAGGGCTTATGAACACTGAAGCTTTCTTT. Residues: CASRPGTGLMNTEAFF.

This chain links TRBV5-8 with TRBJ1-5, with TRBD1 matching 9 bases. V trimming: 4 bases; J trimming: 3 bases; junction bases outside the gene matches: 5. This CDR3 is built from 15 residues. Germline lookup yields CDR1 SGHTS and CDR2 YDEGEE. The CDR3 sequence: CASSPRTGVNQPQHF. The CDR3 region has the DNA TGTGCCAGCAGCCCCAGGACAGGGGTCAATCAGCCCCAGCATTTT.

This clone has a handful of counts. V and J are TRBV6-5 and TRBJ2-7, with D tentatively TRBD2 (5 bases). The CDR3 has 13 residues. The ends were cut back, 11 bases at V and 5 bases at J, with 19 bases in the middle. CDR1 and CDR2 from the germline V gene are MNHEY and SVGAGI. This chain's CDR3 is CARGPNRIHEQYF. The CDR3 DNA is TGTGCCCGAGGGCCGAACCGGATCCACGAGCAGTACTTC.

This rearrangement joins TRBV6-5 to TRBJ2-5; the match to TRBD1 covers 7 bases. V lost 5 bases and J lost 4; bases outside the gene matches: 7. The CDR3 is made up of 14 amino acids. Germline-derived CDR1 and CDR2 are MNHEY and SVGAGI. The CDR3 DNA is TGTGCCAGCAGTCCAAACGACAGGGCAGAGACCCAGTACTTC. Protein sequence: CASSPNDRAETQYF.